This T cell receptor beta chain was identified in a study of PD-1 blockade in classical Hodgkin lymphoma (dated by TCRdb to 2020 to 2022). Background on the whole study: Nivolumab dosing was 3 mg/kg intravenously every 2 weeks, continuing until either disease progression or unacceptable toxicity. The study used TCR beta sequencing and CyTOF to define a peripheral blood immune signature of response to PD-1 blockade in classical Hodgkin lymphoma.

Broader findings and caveats from the paper: A significant rise by C4D1 was seen in CD4+ but not CD8+ TCR diversity (p=0.0027 vs p=0.16), with the rise being most apparent in complete responders (p=0.02). The study covered only a single clinical trial cohort, and the causes of the repertoire differences, possibly disease activity or prior therapy, were still not defined. Lower diversity was observed in patients in whom nivolumab was started less than 1 year after ASCT, and these patients were excluded from later analyses so that confounding by immune reconstitution would be avoided. Baseline diversity similar to that of newly diagnosed patients was observed in trial patients achieving complete response, whereas significantly lower diversity was observed in partial responders and progressors. Baseline TCR diversity was reported to be lower in newly diagnosed patients than in healthy donors, and even lower in relapsed/refractory patients.

The CDR3, from cysteine to phenylalanine, totals 15 residues. The read is trimmed to its CDR3 DNA, 45 bases read in frame from base 1. Relative to germline, V is 4 bases shorter and J is 6 bases shorter, with 18 bases between their ends. Genomic DNA was extracted with the Qiagen DNeasy kit from unsorted PBMCs and from negatively selected CD4+ and CD8+ fractions. Amplification of TCR beta CDR3 regions was done by immunoSEQ multiplex PCR with primers that anneal to V and J segments. A synthetic immune receptor repertoire was used to minimize amplification bias, and remaining bias was computationally removed after sequencing. Regarding the original processing steps: Repertoire diversity was quantified as the Shannon entropy index using custom Python scripts. The unsorted, CD4+ and CD8+ repertoires were each analyzed separately, with the exception of combined analyses, where CD4+ and CD8+ sequences were merged in silico. A clone was considered expanded if an increase in frequency of at least 2-fold after treatment relative to C1D1 was found, and a pseudocount of 0.5 was applied to clones undetected at baseline. Singleton clones were defined as clones with 0 or 1 copy at C1D1, and non-singleton clones were defined as clones with 2 or more copies. By matching protein sequences in sorted samples from the same patient, clones expanded in unsorted samples were annotated as CD4+, CD8+ or unknown. Wilcoxon tests on paired samples were used to test changes in diversity from C1D1 to C4D1. This is the immuneACCESS table as TCRdb keeps it, with only in-frame sequences that have V and J called. A part of the clones is gone; compared with another copy, unresolved V genes explain less than half, and the rest is unexplained. That table is the source of V, J and clone size, and D and trimming were worked out from the DNA. The sample yields 25,000 to 30,000 clones; approximately 67% were counted once. Jointly, the top ten make up 12% of the sample.

Notes on this clone: This clone's antigen is unknown. No quality values exist for individual bases; no much larger clone is one base distant.

The time point label on this specimen signifies: cycle 2 day 1 (C2D1) of nivolumab. Every trial patient had relapsed after autologous stem cell transplantation, and cohorts A, B and C differed in prior brentuximab vedotin exposure. The trial cohort included fewer than 60 patients with relapsed/refractory classical Hodgkin lymphoma, and each patient had a best overall response of complete response, partial response or progressive disease. In the multi-cohort phase II CheckMate 205 trial, trial patients received single-agent nivolumab. An independent review committee assessed best overall response by applying the 2007 International Working Group response criteria. Trial PBMCs were collected immediately before nivolumab initiation (C1D1) and during therapy at cycle 2 day 1 and cycle 4 day 1. Peripheral blood was collected in 8 mL Vacutainer Cell Preparation Tubes, from which PBMCs were isolated by centrifugation and then cryopreserved.

The rearrangement combines TRBV23-1 with TRBJ1-1, with the D gene call left open. TRBV23-1 falls under the ORF class, with uncertain function. The sequencing used peripheral blood mononuclear cells (PBMCs), collected before the second cycle of nivolumab. The clonotype comes from a human donor with classical Hodgkin lymphoma. The DNA reads as follows: TGCGCCAGCAGTCCGAGGCGGACGTTTTTCCCTGAAGCTTTCTTT. It is translated as CASSPRRTFFPEAFF.